These 10 T cell receptor beta chains share one sample of origin, sequenced in a study of T-cell reconstitution after alpha-beta-depleted transplantation in children. Unique molecular identifiers were incorporated when the TCRbeta library was constructed. MiXCR, run by TCRdb on the PCR reads, gives a single entry per CDR3 protein. The table records 400,000 to 500,000 distinct CDR3 sequences, 9.5% to 13% of them present only once. Sequenced here: PBMCs from the stem cell graft donor, sampled from the stem cell graft. Every receptor here comes from a human donor who donated a stem cell graft to a child with acute myeloid leukemia.

The chain links TRBV12-3 or TRBV12-4 to TRBJ2-3; TRBD2 matches at 8 bases. The CDR3 loop spans 16 amino acids. The J segment lost 2 bases and the V segment lost 6 bases, leaving 10 bases of the junction unmatched. This CDR3 reads CASRTTGGRVTDTQYF. The DNA for the CDR3 is TGTGCCAGCAGAACGACGGGGGGGCGGGTCACAGATACGCAGTATTTT.

In this sample, this clonotype turned up a few times. This rearrangement joins TRBV29-1 to TRBJ2-2; a weak D match, TRBD2 (5 bases). The V and J ends lost 6 bases and 5 bases respectively, with 19 bases between them. Germline lookup yields CDR1 SQVTM and CDR2 ANQGSEA. The CDR3 totals 15 residues. The CDR3 DNA reads TGCAGCGTACCCCGTGCGGGCCCGGGAACCGGGGAGCTGTTTTTT. It codes for CSVPRAGPGTGELFF.

This chain uses TRBV4-3 with TRBJ2-3, with 13 bases fitting TRBD2. Per germline, CDR1 LGHNA and CDR2 YSLEER. This CDR3 region has 17 residues. With V trimmed by 0 bases and J by 6 bases, 6 bases remained unmatched. CDR3 DNA: TGCGCCAGCAGCCAAGACCTTGGGACTAGCGGGAAGGATACGCAGTATTTT. Translating gives CASSQDLGTSGKDTQYF.

This clonotype turned up a few times. The genes are TRBV12-3 or TRBV12-4 and TRBJ1-1; no firm D call. Trimming removed 0 bases from V and 5 bases from J, with 7 bases in between. This CDR3 spans 13 amino acids. CDR3 nucleotide sequence: TGTGCCAGCAGTTTAGCGTTTGGTACTGAAGCTTTCTTT. This encodes CASSLAFGTEAFF.

This clonotype was counted only a few times. This may stem from a read error, because a much larger clone lies one nucleotide away. The chain couples TRBV6-2 or TRBV6-3 to TRBJ2-1; 14 nucleotides match TRBD2. This CDR3 is built from 15 residues. Germline V gene lookup returns CDR1 MNHEY and CDR2 SVGEGT. The trim removed 4 bases at V and 4 bases at J, leaving 0 bases unmatched. The CDR3 coding sequence is TGTGCCAGCAGTTGGACTAGCGGGGGGTACAATGAGCAGTTCTTC. Encoded protein: CASSWTSGGYNEQFF.

The V and J genes are TRBV18 and TRBJ2-5, with 8 bases identical to TRBD1. The germline V gene encodes CDR1 KGHSH and CDR2 LQKENI. CDR3 size: 15 residues. V dropped 1 base and J dropped 4; count of bases not matched to a gene: 5. The CDR3: CASSPRIQGGETQYF. CDR3 sequence (DNA): TGTGCCAGCTCACCACGGATACAGGGGGGAGAGACCCAGTACTTC.

This clonotype was found once. The CDR3 loop reads CASSFGPSRQETQYF. CDR3 bases: TGTGCCAGCAGCTTTGGTCCCAGCAGACAAGAGACCCAGTACTTC. The chain has TRBV7-9 and TRBJ2-5; D uncertain. Germline lookup yields CDR1 SEHNR and CDR2 FQNEAQ (reference sequence). The CDR3 contains 15 residues. Trimming shortened V by 3 bases and J by 2 bases, and 13 bases separated the two germline ends. The complete variable domain, with remaining parts taken from reference TRBV7-9 and TRBJ2-5, reads DTGVSQNPRHKITKRGQNVTFRCDPISEHNRLYWYRQTLGQGPEFLTYFQNEAQLEKSRLLSDRFSAERPKGSFSTLEIQRTEQGDSAMYLCASSFGPSRQETQYFGPGTRLLVL.

This clonotype occurred a few times. The genes are TRBV29-1 and TRBJ2-7, with TRBD1 as a possible D gene (6 bases). CDR1 SQVTM and CDR2 ANQGSEA come from the germline V gene. The CDR3 is made up of 13 amino acids. V lost 4 bases, J lost 0 bases, and 10 bases lay in between. The CDR3 loop is CSVGGQHSYEQYF. The CDR3 nucleotides read TGCAGCGTTGGTGGACAGCACTCCTACGAGCAGTACTTC.

This clonotype appeared a few times. The CDR3 loop reads CASSLGGTVTYEQYF. DNA of the CDR3: TGTGCCAGCAGCTTAGGGGGGACAGTAACCTACGAGCAGTACTTC. The chain uses TRBV7-6 and TRBJ2-7; 7 bases line up with TRBD1. Germline trimming cut 1 base from V and 2 bases from J; bases unmatched to any gene: 5. The CDR3 has 15 amino acids. Germline CDR1 is SGHVS and CDR2 is FNYEAQ.

The count of this clonotype is one. A much larger clonotype is one base distant, so this may be a read error. This sequence joins TRBV10-3 and TRBJ2-3; D may be TRBD2 (6 bases). CDR1 is ENHRY, CDR2 SYGVKD, per germline. Between the trimmed V and J ends, which lost 7 bases and 6 bases, there was a span of 14 bases. The CDR3 runs 13 residues. CDR3 DNA sequence: TGTGCCATCAAGGTTGGTGGGACTGATACGCAGTATTTT. Translated: CAIKVGGTDTQYF.